This TCR beta chain emerged from a study of naive and memory T cell subsets. The V and J ends lost 4 bases and 6 bases, in that order; junction bases with no gene match: 9. From germline, CDR1 is LNHDA and CDR2 SQIVND (reference sequence). CDR3 length: 15 amino acids. Two oligonucleotides, mixed equimolar, formed the beta constant-region primer covering TRBC1 and TRBC2. Nested alpha and beta constant-region primers with the SP2 primer drove four PCR rounds on ligated cDNA. TCRdb reanalysed the UMI-ligation and nested PCR reads using MiXCR and keeps one entry per CDR3 protein. Of over 100,000 distinct CDR3 sequences detected, about 36% appear once; the ten largest clones hold approximately 0.9%.

The clonotype comes from a human donor in good health. The sample was central memory CD4+ T cells from blood. The chain is built from TRBV19 and TRBJ1-5, with 7 bases fitting TRBD1. DNA for the CDR3: TGTGCCAGTAGTAGGTTGACAGGGTCCGGTCAGCCCCAGCATTTT. Translated, it gives CASSRLTGSGQPQHF.